This entry lists 12 T cell receptor beta chains sequenced from one sample in a study of cytomegalovirus exposure and HLA in healthy donors. Primers: 60 Vbeta forward and 13 Jbeta reverse. TCRdb keeps only in-frame clones here, not all; method: immunoSEQ multiplex PCR. The specimen's table records 150,000 or so clones. The sequencing sample was made of PBMCs. The origin of the receptors is a woman aged 18 to 35 in good health and CMV-seronegative.

This chain uses TRBV7-6 with TRBJ2-7, with 9 nucleotides matching TRBD1. V lost 5 bases and J lost 1; bases outside the gene matches: 3. This CDR3 has 14 residues. Germline V gene sequence: CDR1 SGHVS, CDR2 FNYEAQ. This chain's CDR3 is CASSLGTGSYEQYV. The CDR3 region has the DNA TGTGCCAGCAGCCTGGGGACAGGGTCCTACGAGCAGTACGTC.

This chain uses TRBV7-9 with TRBJ1-6; TRBD1 might be the D (5 bases). V dropped 5 bases and J dropped 8 bases, with 7 bases sitting between them. CDR3 length: 12 amino acids. Germline V gene sequence: CDR1 SEHNR, CDR2 FQNEAQ (reference sequence). CDR3 in amino acids: CASSQQDSPLHF. CDR3 nucleotide sequence: TGTGCCAGCAGCCAACAGGATTCACCCCTCCACTTT.

This chain links TRBV19 with TRBJ2-3; the D gene is possibly TRBD2 (7 bases). CDR1 is LNHDA, CDR2 SQIVND, per germline (reference sequence). V lost 7 bases to trimming and J lost 5 bases, with 19 bases between them. CDR3 length: 15 amino acids. CDR3 sequence: CASTKGTTGGDTQYF. In DNA form, the CDR3 reads TGTGCCAGTACCAAGGGGACAACGGGAGGAGATACGCAGTATTTT.

The genes are TRBV30 and TRBJ2-7; D may be TRBD1 (6 bases). Deletions cut 0 bases from V and 3 bases from J, with 9 bases between. Looked up from germline, CDR1 is GTSNPN and CDR2 is SVGIG (reference sequence). The CDR3 has 13 residues. As DNA, the CDR3 is TGTGCCTGGAGTGTAGGACAGAACTACGAGCAGTACGTC. Translation gives CAWSVGQNYEQYV.

This rearrangement joins TRBV6-5 to TRBJ2-3; D is unresolved. Looked up from germline, CDR1 is MNHEY and CDR2 is SVGAGI. V was clipped by 1 base and J by 3 bases, with 5 bases between them. This CDR3 spans 13 amino acids. The CDR3 is CASSYLVTDTQYF. In DNA form, the CDR3 reads TGTGCCAGCAGTTACTTAGTGACAGATACGCAGTATTTT.

The gene calls are TRBV30 and TRBJ2-5; 7 bases line up with TRBD1. The CDR3 has 11 amino acids. V gave up 4 bases and J gave up 9 bases; unmatched junction bases: 5. Germline V gene data show CDR1 as GTSNPN and CDR2 as SVGIG (reference sequence). The CDR3 sequence is CAWNGQGAQYF. As DNA, the CDR3 is TGTGCCTGGAACGGGCAGGGGGCCCAGTACTTC.

V usage is TRBV9 and J usage is TRBJ1-2, with a weak D call TRBD1 (5 bases). V dropped 0 bases and J dropped 6 bases, with 15 bases sitting between them. The germline gives CDR1 SGDLS, CDR2 YYNGEE. The CDR3 totals 15 residues. As DNA, the CDR3 is TGTGCCAGCAGCGTAGGGAGGGGCTTGGGGAATGGCTACACCTTC. This encodes CASSVGRGLGNGYTF.

This chain connects TRBV27 to TRBJ2-1; TRBD1 agrees at 8 bases. V shed 1 base and J 4 bases; nucleotides not matched to a gene: 12. The CDR3 is 18 amino acids. The germline V gene has CDR1 MNHEY and CDR2 SMNVEV (reference sequence). CDR3 sequence: CASSLLTGVTLGYNEQFF. The CDR3 DNA follows: TGTGCCAGCAGTTTATTGACAGGGGTGACGCTGGGGTACAATGAGCAGTTCTTC.

This chain joins TRBV9 and TRBJ1-6; the match to TRBD1 covers 7 bases. The CDR3 is 13 amino acids. Germline V gene lookup returns CDR1 SGDLS and CDR2 YYNGEE. After removal of 8 bases from V and 7 bases from J, the junction contained 6 bases not matched to a gene. The CDR3 bases are TGTGCCAGGGACAGGTGGAGGAATTCACCCCTCCACTTT. This encodes CARDRWRNSPLHF.

This CDR3 reads CASSQAKQGYGYTF. The CDR3, as DNA: TGCGCCAGCAGCCAAGCAAAACAGGGCTATGGCTACACCTTC. The rearrangement joins TRBV4-1 to TRBJ1-2; possible D gene TRBD1, 6 bases. V shed 1 base and J shed 4 bases, with 10 bases lying between them. CDR3 length: 14 residues. Looked up from germline, CDR1 is MGHRA and CDR2 is YSYEKL.

The chain combines TRBV4-1 with TRBJ2-4; D is unclear. Germline V gene lookup returns CDR1 MGHRA and CDR2 YSYEKL. The length of the CDR3 is 16 residues. Trimming stripped 0 bases from V and 0 bases from J, with 9 bases between. CDR3 nucleotides: TGCGCCAGCAGCCAAGATCCCAGAATAGCCAAAAACATTCAGTACTTC. Translation gives CASSQDPRIAKNIQYF.

This rearrangement joins TRBV4-2 to TRBJ2-1, with 11 bases aligning to TRBD1. Losses at the gene ends were 8 bases for V and 9 bases for J; bases not matched to a gene: 9. This CDR3 has 14 amino acids. Germline-derived CDR1 and CDR2 are LGHNA and YNFKEQ. The CDR3 protein is CASSGQGAVSEQFF. The CDR3 DNA is TGTGCCAGCTCCGGACAGGGGGCGGTGAGTGAGCAGTTCTTC.